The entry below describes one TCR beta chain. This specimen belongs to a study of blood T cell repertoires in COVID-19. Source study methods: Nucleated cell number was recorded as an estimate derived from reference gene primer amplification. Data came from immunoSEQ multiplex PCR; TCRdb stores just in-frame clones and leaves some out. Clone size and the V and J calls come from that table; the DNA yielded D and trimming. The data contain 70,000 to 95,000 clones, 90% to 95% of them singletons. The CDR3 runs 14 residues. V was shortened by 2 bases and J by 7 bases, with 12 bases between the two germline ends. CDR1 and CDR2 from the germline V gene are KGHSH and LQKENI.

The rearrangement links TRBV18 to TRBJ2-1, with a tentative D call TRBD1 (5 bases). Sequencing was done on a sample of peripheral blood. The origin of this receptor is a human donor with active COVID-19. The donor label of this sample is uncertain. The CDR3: CASSPTRVQNEQFF. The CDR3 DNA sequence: TGTGCCAGCTCACCAACCAGGGTACAGAATGAGCAGTTCTTC.